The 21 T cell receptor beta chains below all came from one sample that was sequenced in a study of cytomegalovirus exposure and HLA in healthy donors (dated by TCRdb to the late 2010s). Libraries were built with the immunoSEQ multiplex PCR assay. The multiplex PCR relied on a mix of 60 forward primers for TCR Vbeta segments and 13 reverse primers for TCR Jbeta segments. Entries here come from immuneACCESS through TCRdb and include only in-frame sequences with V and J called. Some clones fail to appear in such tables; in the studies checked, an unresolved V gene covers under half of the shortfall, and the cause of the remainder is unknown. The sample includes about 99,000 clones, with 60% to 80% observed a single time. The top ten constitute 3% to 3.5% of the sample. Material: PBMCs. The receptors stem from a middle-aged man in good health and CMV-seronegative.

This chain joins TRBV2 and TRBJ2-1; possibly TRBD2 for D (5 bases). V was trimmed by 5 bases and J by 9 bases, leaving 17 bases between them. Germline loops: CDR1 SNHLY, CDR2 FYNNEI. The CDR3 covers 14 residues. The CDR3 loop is CASSYEGYLGEQFF. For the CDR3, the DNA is TGTGCCAGCAGTTACGAGGGATATTTGGGTGAGCAGTTCTTC.

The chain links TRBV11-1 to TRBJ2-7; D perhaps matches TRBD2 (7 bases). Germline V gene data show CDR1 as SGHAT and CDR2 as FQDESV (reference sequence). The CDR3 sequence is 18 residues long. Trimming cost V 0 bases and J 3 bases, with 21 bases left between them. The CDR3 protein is CASSLADSREDLVYEQYF. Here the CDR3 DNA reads TGTGCCAGCAGCTTAGCGGACAGCCGGGAGGACCTCGTCTACGAGCAGTACTTC.

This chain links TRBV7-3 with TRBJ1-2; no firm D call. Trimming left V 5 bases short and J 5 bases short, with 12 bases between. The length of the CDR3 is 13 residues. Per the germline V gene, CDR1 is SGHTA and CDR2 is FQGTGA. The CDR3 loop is CASSVRTVYGYTF. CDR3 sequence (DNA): TGTGCCAGCAGCGTTCGGACTGTTTATGGCTACACCTTC.

CDR3: CASSEPGGYGYTF. CDR3 coding DNA: TGTGCCAGCAGTGAACCAGGGGGCTATGGCTACACCTTC. The gene calls are TRBV2 and TRBJ1-2, with 7 bases matching TRBD1. Germline lookup yields CDR1 SNHLY and CDR2 FYNNEI. CDR3 length: 13 residues. The ends lost 2 bases at V and 4 bases at J; junction bases unmatched: 1.

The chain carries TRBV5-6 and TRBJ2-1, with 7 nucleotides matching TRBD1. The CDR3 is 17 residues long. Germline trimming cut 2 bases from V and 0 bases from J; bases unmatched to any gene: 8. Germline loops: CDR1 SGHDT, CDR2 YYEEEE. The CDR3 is CASSFSKGTVSYNEQFF. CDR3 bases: TGTGCCAGCAGCTTTTCTAAAGGGACAGTCTCCTACAATGAGCAGTTCTTC.

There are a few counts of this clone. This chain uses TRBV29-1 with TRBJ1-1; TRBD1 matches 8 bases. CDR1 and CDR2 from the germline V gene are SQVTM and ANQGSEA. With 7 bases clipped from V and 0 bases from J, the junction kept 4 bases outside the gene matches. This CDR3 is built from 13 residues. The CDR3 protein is CSGIRGLNTEAFF. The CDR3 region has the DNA TGCAGCGGCATCAGGGGGCTGAACACTGAAGCTTTCTTT.

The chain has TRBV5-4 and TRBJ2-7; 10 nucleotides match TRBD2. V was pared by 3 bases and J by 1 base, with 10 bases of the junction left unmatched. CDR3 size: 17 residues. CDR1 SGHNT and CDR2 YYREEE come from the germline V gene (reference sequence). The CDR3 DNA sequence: TGTGCCAGCAGCTCGGGTGGGAGCGGGGGGGCGTCCTACGAGCAGTACTTC. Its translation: CASSSGGSGGASYEQYF. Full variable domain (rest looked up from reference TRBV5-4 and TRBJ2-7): ETGVTQSPTHLIKTRGQQVTLRCSSQSGHNTVSWYQQALGQGPQFIFQYYREEENGRGNFPPRFSGLQFPNYSSELNVNALELDDSALYLCASSSGGSGGASYEQYFGPGTRLTVT.

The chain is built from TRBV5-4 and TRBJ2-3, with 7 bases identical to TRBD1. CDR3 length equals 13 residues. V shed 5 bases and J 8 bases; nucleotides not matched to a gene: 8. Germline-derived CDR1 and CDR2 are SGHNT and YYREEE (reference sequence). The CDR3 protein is CASRPPTGATQYF. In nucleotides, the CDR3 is TGTGCCAGCAGACCCCCTACAGGGGCTACGCAGTATTTT.

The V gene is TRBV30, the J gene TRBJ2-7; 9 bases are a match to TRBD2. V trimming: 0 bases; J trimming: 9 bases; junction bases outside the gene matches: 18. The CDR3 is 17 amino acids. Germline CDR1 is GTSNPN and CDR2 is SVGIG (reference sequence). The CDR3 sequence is CAWSVPAGGVSPWGQYF. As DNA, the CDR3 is TGTGCCTGGAGTGTACCCGCGGGAGGGGTCAGCCCCTGGGGGCAGTACTTC.

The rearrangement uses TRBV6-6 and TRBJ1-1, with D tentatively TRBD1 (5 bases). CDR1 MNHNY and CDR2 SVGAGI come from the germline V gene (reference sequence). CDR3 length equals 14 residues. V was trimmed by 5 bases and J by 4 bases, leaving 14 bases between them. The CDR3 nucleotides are TGTGCCAGCAGTAAGGGGACTGCGGCCACTGAAGCTTTCTTT. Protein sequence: CASSKGTAATEAFF.

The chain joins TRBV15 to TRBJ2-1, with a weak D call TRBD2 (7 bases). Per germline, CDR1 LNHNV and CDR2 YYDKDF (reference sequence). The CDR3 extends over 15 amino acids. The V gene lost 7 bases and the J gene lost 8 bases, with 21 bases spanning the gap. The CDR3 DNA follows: TGTGCCACCAACGATTTCGGGGGGCGGTTAGATGAGCAGTTCTTC. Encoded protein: CATNDFGGRLDEQFF.

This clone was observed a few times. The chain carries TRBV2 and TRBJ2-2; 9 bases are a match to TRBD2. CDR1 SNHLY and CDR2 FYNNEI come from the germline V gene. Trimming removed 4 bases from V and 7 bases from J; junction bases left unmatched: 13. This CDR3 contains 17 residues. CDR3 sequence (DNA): TGTGCCAGCAGTGCTCGGGCGGGGGGGCCCGGTGGCGGGGAGCTGTTTTTT. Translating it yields CASSARAGGPGGGELFF. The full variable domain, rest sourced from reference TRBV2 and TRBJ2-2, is EPEVTQTPSHQVTQMGQEVILRCVPISNHLYFYWYRQILGQKVEFLVSFYNNEISEKSEIFDDQFSVERPDGSNFTLKIRSTKLEDSAMYFCASSARAGGPGGGELFFGEGSRLTVL.

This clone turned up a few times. As DNA, the CDR3 is TGTGCCAGCAGAGCGACTGGAGTCAACACCGGGGAGCTGTTTTTT. Amino acid sequence: CASRATGVNTGELFF. The chain joins TRBV9 to TRBJ2-2; no clear D gene. The CDR3 loop spans 15 amino acids. Germline loops: CDR1 SGDLS, CDR2 YYNGEE. V was trimmed by 5 bases and J by 2 bases, leaving 13 bases between them.

CDR3 in amino acids: CASFRGNTEAFF. CDR3 DNA: TGTGCCAGCTTCAGAGGGAACACTGAAGCTTTCTTT. The chain joins TRBV21-1 to TRBJ1-1. TRBV21-1 is annotated as a pseudogene. CDR3 size: 12 residues.

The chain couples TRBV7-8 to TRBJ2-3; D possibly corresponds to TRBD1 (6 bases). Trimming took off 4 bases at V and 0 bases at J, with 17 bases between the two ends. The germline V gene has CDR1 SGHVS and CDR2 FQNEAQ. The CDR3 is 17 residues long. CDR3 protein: CASSSVQGLISTDTQYF. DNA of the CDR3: TGTGCCAGCAGCTCCGTACAGGGCCTCATTAGCACAGATACGCAGTATTTT.

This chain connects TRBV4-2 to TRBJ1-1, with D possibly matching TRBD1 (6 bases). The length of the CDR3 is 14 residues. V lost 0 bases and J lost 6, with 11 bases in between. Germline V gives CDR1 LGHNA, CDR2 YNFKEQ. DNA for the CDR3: TGTGCCAGCAGCCAAGATCTAGAGGGGGCTGAAGCTTTCTTT. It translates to CASSQDLEGAEAFF.

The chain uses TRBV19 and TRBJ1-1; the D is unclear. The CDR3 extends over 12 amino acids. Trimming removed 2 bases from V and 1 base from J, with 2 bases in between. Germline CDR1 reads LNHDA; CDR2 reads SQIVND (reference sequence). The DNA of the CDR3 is TGTGCCAGTAGTATACAGAACACTGAAGCTTTCTTT. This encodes CASSIQNTEAFF. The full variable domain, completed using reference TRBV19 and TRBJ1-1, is DGGITQSPKYLFRKEGQNVTLSCEQNLNHDAMYWYRQDPGQGLRLIYYSQIVNDFQKGDIAEGYSVSREKKESFPLTVTSAQKNPTAFYLCASSIQNTEAFFGQGTRLTVV.

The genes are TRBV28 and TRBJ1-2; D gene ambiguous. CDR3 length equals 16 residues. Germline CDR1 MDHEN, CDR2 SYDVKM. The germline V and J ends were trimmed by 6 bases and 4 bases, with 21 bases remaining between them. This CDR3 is CASRTGGLEGPYGYTF. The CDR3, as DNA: TGTGCCAGCAGGACCGGCGGCTTAGAGGGCCCCTATGGCTACACCTTC.

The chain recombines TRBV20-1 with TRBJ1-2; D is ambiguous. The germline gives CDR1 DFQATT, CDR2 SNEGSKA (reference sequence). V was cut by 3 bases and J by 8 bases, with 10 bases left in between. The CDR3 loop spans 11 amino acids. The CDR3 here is CSASDTVGYTF. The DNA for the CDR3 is TGCAGTGCTAGTGACACGGTGGGCTACACCTTC.

CDR3 in DNA: TGTGCCAGCTCAAAAACGGGGTATGGAGGGCCCGAGCAGTACTTC. Its protein product is CASSKTGYGGPEQYF. The chain is built from TRBV18 and TRBJ2-7, with a possible D match to TRBD2 (6 bases). The CDR3 has 15 residues. V was shortened by 5 bases and J by 6 bases, with 20 bases between the two germline ends. Germline V CDR1 and CDR2: KGHSH, LQKENI.

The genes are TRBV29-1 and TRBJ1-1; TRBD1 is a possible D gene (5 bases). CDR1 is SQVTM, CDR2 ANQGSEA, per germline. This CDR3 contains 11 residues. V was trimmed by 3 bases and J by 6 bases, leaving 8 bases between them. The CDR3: CSVDRGAEAFF. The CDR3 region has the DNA TGCAGCGTTGACCGGGGGGCTGAAGCTTTCTTT.